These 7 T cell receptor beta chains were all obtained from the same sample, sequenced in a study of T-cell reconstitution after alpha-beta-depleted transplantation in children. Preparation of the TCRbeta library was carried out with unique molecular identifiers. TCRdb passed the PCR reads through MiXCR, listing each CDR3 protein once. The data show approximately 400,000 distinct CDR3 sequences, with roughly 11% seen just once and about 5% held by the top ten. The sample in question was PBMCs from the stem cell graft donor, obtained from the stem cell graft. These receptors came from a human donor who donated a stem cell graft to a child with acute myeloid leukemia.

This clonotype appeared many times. The CDR3 loop reads CASRGQGTGELFF. The DNA for the CDR3 is TGTGCCAGCAGAGGACAGGGGACCGGGGAGCTGTTTTTT. This chain uses TRBV6-2 or TRBV6-3 with TRBJ2-2; TRBD1 agrees at 9 bases. Trimming at V came to 6 bases and at J to 5 bases, leaving 1 base not matched to a gene. Germline lookup yields CDR1 MNHEY and CDR2 SVGEGT. This CDR3 is 13 amino acids long.

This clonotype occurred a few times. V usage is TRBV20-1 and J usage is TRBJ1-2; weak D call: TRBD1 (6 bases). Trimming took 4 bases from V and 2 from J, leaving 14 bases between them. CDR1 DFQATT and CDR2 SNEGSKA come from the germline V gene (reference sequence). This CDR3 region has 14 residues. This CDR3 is CSATHLGQNYGYTF. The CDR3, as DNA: TGCAGTGCTACACACCTGGGACAAAACTATGGCTACACCTTC.

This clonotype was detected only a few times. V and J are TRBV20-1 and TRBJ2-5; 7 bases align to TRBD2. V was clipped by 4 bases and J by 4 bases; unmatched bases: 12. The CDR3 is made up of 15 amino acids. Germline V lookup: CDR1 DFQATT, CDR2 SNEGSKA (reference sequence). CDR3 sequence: CSATGLSGALETQYF. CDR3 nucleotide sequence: TGCAGTGCTACCGGACTAAGCGGGGCACTAGAGACCCAGTACTTC.

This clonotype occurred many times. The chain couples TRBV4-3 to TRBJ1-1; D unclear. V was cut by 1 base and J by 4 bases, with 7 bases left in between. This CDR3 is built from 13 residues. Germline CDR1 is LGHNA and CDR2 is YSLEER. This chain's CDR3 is CASSQVPGTEAFF. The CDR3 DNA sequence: TGCGCCAGCAGCCAAGTCCCGGGCACTGAAGCTTTCTTT.

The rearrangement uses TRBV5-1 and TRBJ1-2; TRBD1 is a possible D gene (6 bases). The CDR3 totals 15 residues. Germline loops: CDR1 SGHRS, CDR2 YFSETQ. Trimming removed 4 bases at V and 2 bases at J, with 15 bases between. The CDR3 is CASSPDSGANYGYTF. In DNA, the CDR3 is TGCGCCAGCAGCCCGGACAGCGGGGCCAACTATGGCTACACCTTC. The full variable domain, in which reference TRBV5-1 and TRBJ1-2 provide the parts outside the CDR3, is KAGVTQTPRYLIKTRGQQVTLSCSPISGHRSVSWYQQTPGQGLQFLFEYFSETQRNKGNFPGRFSGRQFSNSRSEMNVSTLELGDSALYLCASSPDSGANYGYTFGSGTRLTVV.

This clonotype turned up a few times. Written as DNA, the CDR3 is TGTGCCAGCGGGTTCTCAACTCGACTAGCACCGTTAGAGACCCAGTACTTC. This encodes CASGFSTRLAPLETQYF. J is TRBJ2-5 and V is TRBV21-1; whether TRBD2, the table's D call, matches the DNA was not checked. TRBV21-1 is a listed pseudogene. This CDR3 has 17 amino acids.

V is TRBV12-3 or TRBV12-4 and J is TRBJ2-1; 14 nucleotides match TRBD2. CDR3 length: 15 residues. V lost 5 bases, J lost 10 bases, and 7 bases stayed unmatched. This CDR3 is CASSPRLAGGLEQFF. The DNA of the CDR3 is TGTGCCAGCAGTCCCCGACTAGCGGGAGGGTTAGAGCAGTTCTTC.